The source of this T cell receptor beta chain is a study of PD-L1 blockade in urothelial cancer. Measured with immunoSEQ multiplex PCR; TCRdb has only the in-frame clones, and not every one. The sample lists around 50,000 clones, 82% seen once, with 1.5% to 2% in the top ten. Trimming shortened V by 1 base and J by 8 bases, and 13 bases separated the two germline ends. The CDR3 is 14 amino acids. Germline CDR1 is MNHNS and CDR2 is SASEGT. Stated time point: pretreatment peripheral blood. The rearrangement uses TRBV6-1 and TRBJ2-3, with D tentatively TRBD2 (6 bases). The material sequenced was PBMCs, taken around atezolizumab (anti-PD-L1) treatment. This clonotype was sampled from a man in his forties or fifties with urothelial cancer. CDR3 loop: CASSEGGAGGTQYF. CDR3 nucleotides: TGTGCCAGCAGTGAAGGGGGCGCCGGGGGTACGCAGTATTTT.